Listed below are T cell receptor beta chains from one sample, sequenced in a study of T cell repertoires in cytomegalovirus infection. Each CDR3 protein gets one entry after TCRdb re-called the reads with MiXCR. The sample holds tens of thousands of distinct CDR3 sequences, roughly 20% seen once. Antigens for these TCRs are unknown. The source material was PBMCs, sequenced either directly or after in vitro stimulation (not recorded which). These TCRs come from a human donor in good health (CMV status not recorded). Some clones in this sample may be carry-over from other donors' samples. Each CDR3 is given with its conserved first and last residue. D genes are given only for firm matches. Expanded clones are given a class, and other clones once, few, many or no size at all.

>TRBV6-6|TRBJ1-1|14|NA|few
CASRGVSRDVEAFF
TGTGCCAGCAGGGGAGTATCCAGGGACGTTGAAGCTTTCTTT
>TRBV7-2|TRBJ2-5|16|TRBD2|many
CASSTGLAGGQETQYF
TGTGCCAGCAGCACCGGACTAGCGGGAGGGCAAGAGACCCAGTACTTC
>TRBV3-1|TRBJ2-1|16|NA|NA
CASSQGWAGSYNEQFF
TGTGCCAGCAGCCAAGGGTGGGCAGGGTCCTACAATGAGCAGTTCTTC
>TRBV19|TRBJ1-5|16|TRBD1|NA
CASGPGQPLSNQPQHF
TGTGCCAGTGGCCCGGGACAGCCACTTAGCAATCAGCCCCAGCATTTT
>TRBV7-2|TRBJ2-7|15|NA|many
CASSFGGYSSYEQYF
TGTGCCAGCAGCTTTGGAGGTTACAGCTCCTACGAGCAGTACTTC
>TRBV7-2|TRBJ2-5|14|NA|many
CASSFALNKETQYF
TGTGCCAGCAGCTTTGCGCTAAACAAAGAGACCCAGTACTTC
>TRBV5-5|TRBJ1-1|15|NA|many
CASSPQVGRNTEAFF
TGTGCCAGCAGCCCCCAGGTAGGGAGGAACACTGAAGCTTTCTTT
>TRBV18|TRBJ1-2|16|NA|NA
CASSPPGPRAAYGYTF
TGTGCCAGCTCACCACCGGGTCCTAGGGCGGCTTATGGCTACACCTTC
>TRBV10-3|TRBJ2-7|14|TRBD1|many
CAISESGTGSEQYF
TGTGCCATCAGTGAGTCTGGGACAGGGTCCGAGCAGTACTTC
>TRBV20-1|TRBJ1-5|16|TRBD1|few
CSARDREGGRNQPQHF
TGCAGTGCTAGAGATCGAGAAGGGGGCCGCAATCAGCCCCAGCATTTT
>TRBV10-3|TRBJ2-3|14|NA|NA
CTIRARTGTDTQYF
TGTACCATCAGGGCCCGGACAGGCACAGATACGCAGTATTTT
>TRBV7-4|TRBJ1-1|14|NA|NA
CASSLARQGHSAFF
TGTGCCAGCAGCTTAGCGCGGCAGGGGCATTCGGCTTTCTTT
>TRBV4-1|TRBJ2-7|15|NA|many
CASSQGPQESYEQYF
TGCGCCAGCAGCCAAGGTCCGCAGGAATCCTACGAGCAGTACTTC
>TRBV12-3/TRBV12-4|TRBJ2-1|16|TRBD2|many
CASRAPTSGGYNEQFF
TGTGCCAGCAGAGCACCCACTAGCGGGGGTTACAATGAGCAGTTCTTC
>TRBV4-3|TRBJ2-7|16|TRBD2|many
CASSQVIAGGPYEQYF
TGCGCCAGCAGCCAAGTTATAGCGGGAGGACCCTACGAGCAGTACTTC
>TRBV7-8|TRBJ2-1|16|NA|many
CASSTRGDSTYNEQFF
TGTGCCAGCAGCACGAGGGGAGACTCAACCTACAATGAGCAGTTCTTC
>TRBV18|TRBJ2-7|15|TRBD1|few
CASSPYRDSSAEQYF
TGTGCCAGCTCACCATACCGGGACAGTTCCGCGGAGCAGTACTTC
>TRBV10-1|TRBJ2-3|17|TRBD2|few
CASSDPSSGRAPDTQYF
TGCGCCAGCAGTGACCCATCTAGCGGGAGGGCCCCAGATACGCAGTATTTT
>TRBV25-1|TRBJ1-5|15|NA|NA
CASSEGQGIGQPQHF
TGTGCCAGCAGTGAAGGTCAGGGGATCGGTCAGCCCCAGCATTTT
>TRBV10-3|TRBJ2-1|13|NA|few
CAISTGVYNEQFF
TGTGCCATCTCGACTGGGGTTTACAATGAGCAGTTCTTC
>TRBV4-1|TRBJ1-1|17|TRBD1|NA
CASSFRLTGRSDSEAFF
TGCGCCAGCAGCTTCAGATTGACAGGGAGGAGTGACTCTGAAGCTTTCTTT
>TRBV11-2|TRBJ2-2|17|NA|NA
CASTTIRGKKNTGELFF
TGTGCCAGCACCACCATACGGGGTAAAAAGAACACCGGGGAGCTGTTTTTT
>TRBV30|TRBJ2-3|12|NA|few
CAWSVRTDTQYF
TGTGCCTGGAGTGTCCGAACAGATACGCAGTATTTT
>TRBV20-1|TRBJ2-7|14|TRBD2|few
CSARTSDLSYEQYF
TGCAGTGCTAGAACTAGCGATCTCTCCTACGAGCAGTACTTC
>TRBV4-3|TRBJ2-7|13|NA|many
CASSQWRGGEQYF
TGCGCCAGCAGCCAGTGGCGGGGAGGCGAGCAGTACTTC
>TRBV7-4|TRBJ1-3|13|NA|NA
CASSLAGPNTIYF
TGTGCCAGCAGCTTAGCGGGGCCAAACACCATATATTTT